Listed here are 19 T cell receptor beta chains from one sample, sequenced in a study of blood T cells in healthy people across ages. Sample-barcoded 5' priming and a J-beta primer mix drove a second PCR of 7 to 11 cycles. TCRdb fed the 5' RACE reads into MiXCR, producing one record per CDR3 protein. The profile shows around 1,500,000 distinct CDR3 sequences, around 39% of them singletons. The specimen sequenced was blood. The receptors were gathered from a woman aged 18-35 years in good health.

There are a few counts of this clonotype. The rearrangement joins TRBV6-6 to TRBJ2-4; unclear D gene. The V gene's germline CDR1 is MNHNY and CDR2 SVGAGI (reference sequence). The V end was cut by 0 bases, the J end by 13 bases, with 10 bases between. The CDR3 spans 12 residues. CDR3 loop: CASSYSPEEQYF. DNA of the CDR3: TGTGCCAGCAGTTACTCACCCGAGGAGCAGTACTTC.

The CDR3 region is CASSFRANTEAFF. DNA for the CDR3: TGTGCCAGCAGTTTCAGGGCGAACACTGAAGCTTTCTTT. The chain links TRBV12-3 or TRBV12-4 to TRBJ1-1; possibly TRBD1 for D (5 bases). The CDR3 length is 13 residues. V lost 3 bases and J 1 base, leaving 6 bases between the germline ends.

The table lists this clonotype with a few counts. This chain joins TRBV7-9 and TRBJ1-4, with a possible D match to TRBD1 (6 bases). The germline gives CDR1 SEHNR, CDR2 FQNEAQ (reference sequence). Trimming removed 5 bases from V and 2 bases from J, with 18 bases in between. The CDR3 length is 17 residues. CDR3 in amino acids: CASSPTPDRSTNEKLFF. Written as DNA, the CDR3 is TGTGCCAGCAGCCCCACCCCGGACAGATCCACTAATGAAAAACTGTTTTTT. Using reference TRBV7-9 and TRBJ1-4 for the parts outside the CDR3, the full variable domain is DTGVSQNPRHKITKRGQNVTFRCDPISEHNRLYWYRQTLGQGPEFLTYFQNEAQLEKSRLLSDRFSAERPKGSFSTLEIQRTEQGDSAMYLCASSPTPDRSTNEKLFFGSGTQLSVL.

The CDR3 DNA sequence: TGTGCCAGCAGCCAACAGGGCGGTCAAAATGAAAAACTGTTTTTT. This translates into CASSQQGGQNEKLFF. The J gene is TRBJ1-4, the V gene TRBV27, with D tentatively TRBD1 (6 bases). Trimming left V 6 bases short and J 5 bases short, with 16 bases between. This CDR3 has 15 amino acids. Germline lookup yields CDR1 MNHEY and CDR2 SMNVEV (reference sequence).

This clonotype occurred a few times. The V and J genes are TRBV20-1 and TRBJ2-7, with D uncertain. This CDR3 region has 14 residues. Trimming removed 7 bases from V and 0 bases from J, with 16 bases in between. The germline V gene has CDR1 DFQATT and CDR2 SNEGSKA (reference sequence). The CDR3 DNA is TGCAGTGTGCTACCGCTCCGCAGCTCCTACGAGCAGTACTTC. It translates to CSVLPLRSSYEQYF.

V gene TRBV18 combines with J gene TRBJ2-3; 10 positions agree with TRBD2. J gave up 3 bases and V 3 bases, and 6 bases lay outside the gene matches. Germline V CDR1 and CDR2: KGHSH, LQKENI. This CDR3 contains 16 residues. CDR3 nucleotide sequence: TGTGCCAGCTCACCTACCACTAGCGGGGCTACAGATACGCAGTATTTT. Its protein product is CASSPTTSGATDTQYF. Full variable domain (missing parts from reference TRBV18 and TRBJ2-3): NAGVMQNPRHLVRRRGQEARLRCSPMKGHSHVYWYRQLPEEGLKFMVYLQKENIIDESGMPKERFSAEFPKEGPSILRIQQVVRGDSAAYFCASSPTTSGATDTQYFGPGTRLTVL.

The V call is TRBV20-1, the J call TRBJ1-5; D might be TRBD1 (6 bases). Germline-derived CDR1 and CDR2 are DFQATT and SNEGSKA (reference sequence). The V and J ends lost 0 bases and 0 bases respectively, with 12 bases between them. This CDR3 has 16 residues. The CDR3: CSARDRGGVSNQPQHF. CDR3 bases: TGCAGTGCTAGAGATCGGGGGGGCGTTAGCAATCAGCCCCAGCATTTT.

The gene calls are TRBV4-1 and TRBJ2-5; possible D gene TRBD2, 6 bases. Germline CDR1 MGHRA, CDR2 YSYEKL. The CDR3 runs to 16 residues. With 0 bases removed from V and 11 bases from J, the gap between germline ends came to 22 bases. The CDR3 DNA follows: TGCGCCAGCAGCCAAGATCTAGCGAATTCCTACAATGAGCAGTACTTC. It encodes CASSQDLANSYNEQYF.

There are a few counts of this clonotype. The chain links TRBV7-2 to TRBJ2-7; D gene unclear. The germline CDR1 and CDR2 sequences are SGHTA and FQGNSA. The CDR3 runs to 13 residues. The V end was cut by 5 bases, the J end by 4 bases, with 12 bases between. In DNA, the CDR3 is TGTGCCAGCAGCGTAGAACCTCTGTACGAGCAGTACTTC. This sequence encodes CASSVEPLYEQYF.

The chain carries TRBV4-1 and TRBJ1-1; tentative D call: TRBD1 (5 bases). CDR1 and CDR2 (germline): MGHRA, YSYEKL. With 8 bases removed from V and 5 bases from J, the gap between germline ends came to 15 bases. This CDR3 contains 13 residues. The CDR3 sequence: CASHERTGTEAFF. The DNA for the CDR3 is TGCGCCAGCCACGAGAGAACAGGAACTGAAGCTTTCTTT.

The rearrangement joins TRBV12-3 or TRBV12-4 to TRBJ2-1; 7 bases are a match to TRBD2. CDR3 length equals 14 residues. The J segment lost 10 bases and the V segment lost 2 bases, leaving 8 bases of the junction unmatched. DNA of the CDR3: TGTGCCAGCAGTTTACTATCGATACTAGCGGAGCAGTTCTTC. This gives the protein CASSLLSILAEQFF.

The chain carries TRBV10-2 and TRBJ1-1; maybe TRBD1 (5 bases). The V gene lost 5 bases and the J gene lost 0 bases, with 7 bases spanning the gap. CDR1 is WSHSY, CDR2 SAAADI, per germline. The CDR3 has 13 residues. The CDR3 protein is CASSPGMNTEAFF. CDR3 DNA sequence: TGCGCCAGCAGTCCAGGGATGAACACTGAAGCTTTCTTT.

This chain joins TRBV7-6 and TRBJ2-1; possibly TRBD2 for D (6 bases). The CDR3 runs 16 residues. Looked up from germline, CDR1 is SGHVS and CDR2 is FNYEAQ. Trimming shortened V by 5 bases and J by 4 bases, and 18 bases separated the two germline ends. CDR3 sequence: CASSPRTRGEYNEQFF. In nucleotides, the CDR3 is TGTGCCAGCAGCCCTCGGACCCGCGGGGAGTACAATGAGCAGTTCTTC.

The CDR3 DNA sequence: TGCAGTGCGGGACTGGGTAACTACGAGCAGTACTTC. Its translation is CSAGLGNYEQYF. V and J are TRBV20-1 and TRBJ2-4; possible D gene TRBD2, 6 bases. The last part of the DNA fits TRBJ2-7 better; the J call may be wrong. CDR3 length equals 12 residues. CDR1 and CDR2 (germline): DFQATT, SNEGSKA (reference sequence).

The chain employs TRBV7-9 and TRBJ2-1; 11 positions agree with TRBD2. The assigned J gene may be wrong: the sequence end matches TRBJ2-7 better. Germline V lookup: CDR1 SEHNR, CDR2 FQNEAQ (reference sequence). This CDR3 has 16 amino acids. The CDR3 DNA reads as TGTGCCAGCAGCTCCTCTAGCGGGGGGCTGTACAATGAGCAGTACTTC. It specifies CASSSSSGGLYNEQYF.

The chain combines TRBV20-1 with TRBJ2-1; 13 bases line up with TRBD2. V lost 6 bases, J lost 5 bases, and 4 bases stayed unmatched. Germline V gene data show CDR1 as DFQATT and CDR2 as SNEGSKA (reference sequence). CDR3 length: 14 amino acids. Here the CDR3 DNA reads TGCAGTGCAAGTGGACTAGCGGGGGACAATGAGCAGTTCTTC. This translates into CSASGLAGDNEQFF.

Notes on this clonotype: At one end the junction does not follow the germline gene, possibly because of a read error. The rearrangement joins TRBV28 to TRBJ2-3; D is perhaps TRBD1 (6 bases). Germline V gene lookup returns CDR1 MDHEN and CDR2 SYDVKM. The CDR3 is 13 amino acids. The CDR3 nucleotides are TGTGCCGGCAGCCAGGGGCAAGAAGATACGCAGTATTTT. Translating it yields CAGSQGQEDTQYF.

This clonotype was picked up a small number of times. The rearrangement uses TRBV2 and TRBJ2-2; D is perhaps TRBD2 (6 bases). Germline CDR1 SNHLY, CDR2 FYNNEI. Trimming stripped 1 base from V and 2 bases from J, with 8 bases between. This CDR3 has 15 residues. The DNA of the CDR3 is TGTGCCAGCAGTGAAGGAGGACTAAACACCGGGGAGCTGTTTTTT. Encoded protein: CASSEGGLNTGELFF.

As DNA, the CDR3 is TGTGCCAGCAGCGCCAGAAGACAAGAGACCCAGTACTTC. This codes for CASSARRQETQYF. The chain joins TRBV7-9 to TRBJ2-5; no clear D gene. CDR3 length: 13 amino acids. The V gene lost 5 bases and the J gene lost 2 bases, with 9 bases spanning the gap. Germline lookup yields CDR1 SEHNR and CDR2 FQNEAQ (reference sequence). Together with reference TRBV7-9 and TRBJ2-5, the CDR3 gives the full variable domain: DTGVSQNPRHKITKRGQNVTFRCDPISEHNRLYWYRQTLGQGPEFLTYFQNEAQLEKSRLLSDRFSAERPKGSFSTLEIQRTEQGDSAMYLCASSARRQETQYFGPGTRLLVL.